These 17 T cell receptor beta chains were sequenced from one sample in a study of T cell responses to AZD1222 COVID-19 vaccine. Data came from immunoSEQ multiplex PCR; TCRdb stores just in-frame clones and leaves some out. The table has 95,000 to 150,000 clones, roughly 90% seen once. Material: peripheral blood, obtained on day 0 of AZD1222 vaccination. These TCRs come from an adult in good health.

The V call is TRBV4-1, the J call TRBJ2-7, with D unresolved. The germline V gene has CDR1 MGHRA and CDR2 YSYEKL. V dropped 1 base and J dropped 3 bases, with 7 bases sitting between them. This CDR3 is built from 13 residues. The CDR3 protein is CASSQGEDYEQYF. For the CDR3, the DNA is TGCGCCAGCAGCCAAGGTGAAGACTACGAGCAGTACTTC.

The chain combines TRBV7-3 with TRBJ1-1; the match to TRBD1 covers 10 bases. CDR3 length equals 14 residues. V trimming: 6 bases; J trimming: 3 bases; junction bases outside the gene matches: 4. Germline V CDR1 and CDR2: SGHTA, FQGTGA. The CDR3 DNA reads TGTGCCAGCAGTACCGGGACAGGGGACACTGAAGCTTTCTTT. It codes for CASSTGTGDTEAFF.

The chain recombines TRBV28 with TRBJ1-2; TRBD1 aligns across 7 bases. The CDR3 contains 14 residues. From germline, CDR1 is MDHEN and CDR2 SYDVKM. The V gene end was trimmed by 5 bases and the J gene end by 0 bases; junction bases not matched to a gene: 3. This chain's CDR3 is CASSTTGANYGYTF. Here the CDR3 DNA reads TGTGCCAGCAGTACCACAGGGGCTAACTATGGCTACACCTTC.

This chain links TRBV29-1 with TRBJ1-4; D call uncertain. V was shortened by 1 base and J by 0 bases, with 9 bases between the two germline ends. This CDR3 comprises 15 residues. Germline V gene data show CDR1 as SQVTM and CDR2 as ANQGSEA. This chain's CDR3 is CSVEGPKPTNEKLFF. Here the CDR3 DNA reads TGCAGCGTTGAAGGCCCAAAACCAACTAATGAAAAACTGTTTTTT.

This rearrangement joins TRBV4-3 to TRBJ2-5, with D unresolved. Germline CDR1 is LGHNA and CDR2 is YSLEER. CDR3 length: 13 residues. Trimming cost V 3 bases and J 2 bases, with 7 bases left between them. CDR3: CASSHLYQETQYF. CDR3 nucleotide sequence: TGCGCCAGCAGCCACCTTTATCAAGAGACCCAGTACTTC.

This clone was seen once. The V gene is TRBV3-1 (or the pseudogene TRBV3-2), the J gene TRBJ1-3; D uncertain. The CDR3 runs 15 residues. Germline CDR1 is LGHDT and CDR2 is YNNKEL (reference sequence). V lost 2 bases and J lost 2, with 10 bases in between. Here the CDR3 reads CASSQFSIAGNTIYF. The CDR3 DNA reads as TGTGCCAGCAGCCAATTCTCGATAGCTGGAAACACCATATATTTT.

This chain connects TRBV5-5 to TRBJ2-5; perhaps TRBD1 as D (6 bases). V was pared by 6 bases and J by 5 bases, with 23 bases between. Germline V gives CDR1 SGHKS, CDR2 YYEKEE (reference sequence). The length of the CDR3 is 16 residues. CDR3 nucleotide sequence: TGTGCCAGCACCCCGGGACACGACACCGGTAGGGAGACCCAGTACTTC. The encoded protein is CASTPGHDTGRETQYF.

This rearrangement joins TRBV24-1 to TRBJ2-3, with 9 bases identical to TRBD1. Germline loops: CDR1 KGHDR, CDR2 SFDVKD. With V trimmed by 3 bases and J by 3 bases, 3 bases remained unmatched. This CDR3 is built from 15 residues. The chain's CDR3 is CATSDGTGWTDTQYF. The DNA of the CDR3 is TGTGCCACCAGTGATGGGACAGGGTGGACAGATACGCAGTATTTT.

CDR3 residues: CASSPREGGGELFF. Written as DNA, the CDR3 is TGTGCCAGTAGTCCCCGGGAGGGGGGCGGGGAGCTGTTTTTT. The gene calls are TRBV19 and TRBJ2-2, with 8 positions matching TRBD2. The CDR3 has 14 residues. Germline V lookup: CDR1 LNHDA, CDR2 SQIVND (reference sequence). Trimming at V came to 5 bases and at J to 7 bases, leaving 6 bases not matched to a gene. The complete variable domain, with remaining parts taken from reference TRBV19 and TRBJ2-2, reads DGGITQSPKYLFRKEGQNVTLSCEQNLNHDAMYWYRQDPGQGLRLIYYSQIVNDFQKGDIAEGYSVSREKKESFPLTVTSAQKNPTAFYLCASSPREGGGELFFGEGSRLTVL.

The genes are TRBV19 and TRBJ1-2, with unresolved D. Trimming removed 1 base from V and 3 bases from J, with 6 bases in between. Germline lookup yields CDR1 LNHDA and CDR2 SQIVND (reference sequence). The CDR3 consists of 13 residues. The CDR3 coding sequence is TGTGCCAGTAGTATAGGGCAGGACTATGGCTACACCTTC. Translation: CASSIGQDYGYTF.

V usage is TRBV28 and J usage is TRBJ1-1; D is possibly TRBD1 (6 bases). Germline V gives CDR1 MDHEN, CDR2 SYDVKM. Trimming removed 6 bases from V and 5 bases from J, with 13 bases in between. The CDR3 is made up of 13 amino acids. CDR3 sequence: CASRPGVETEAFF. CDR3 coding DNA: TGTGCCAGCAGACCAGGGGTAGAGACTGAAGCTTTCTTT.

The CDR3 protein is CASSHTSGRADEQFF. CDR3 coding DNA: TGTGCCAGCAGTCACACTAGCGGGAGGGCCGATGAGCAGTTCTTC. The chain has TRBV27 and TRBJ2-1; 13 nucleotides agree with TRBD2. Germline trimming cut 5 bases from V and 8 bases from J; bases unmatched to any gene: 6. This CDR3 comprises 15 residues. Germline-derived CDR1 and CDR2 are MNHEY and SMNVEV (reference sequence).

CDR3 protein: CASSISGPGEGEQYF. The CDR3 nucleotides are TGTGCCAGTAGTATCTCGGGGCCTGGGGAGGGGGAGCAGTACTTC. This chain uses TRBV19 with TRBJ2-7; TRBD2 matches 7 bases. V was pared by 3 bases and J by 7 bases, with 12 bases of the junction left unmatched. The CDR3 runs 15 residues. Germline-derived CDR1 and CDR2 are LNHDA and SQIVND (reference sequence).

This clone is a singleton in its sample. This rearrangement joins TRBV27 to TRBJ1-6; 12 bases fit TRBD1. The CDR3 consists of 16 residues. Unmatched junction bases numbered 5, after V lost 5 bases and J lost 6 bases. The germline gives CDR1 MNHEY, CDR2 SMNVEV (reference sequence). For the CDR3, the DNA is TGTGCCAGCAGTCCCCGGGACAGGGGGCTTAATTCACCCCTCCACTTT. As protein: CASSPRDRGLNSPLHF.

As DNA, the CDR3 is TGTGCCACCAGCAGAGAGGATAAAGGGGGCGTCCACGGGGAGCTGTTTTTT. It yields the protein CATSREDKGGVHGELFF. The chain uses TRBV15 and TRBJ2-2, with TRBD1 matching over 7 bases. The V gene end was trimmed by 0 bases and the J gene end by 7 bases; junction bases not matched to a gene: 11. Germline-derived CDR1 and CDR2 are LNHNV and YYDKDF (reference sequence). There are 17 residues in the CDR3.

The CDR3 DNA reads TGTGCCAGCAGTCTGGGACTAGCGGCCACCGGGGAGCTGTTTTTT. It encodes CASSLGLAATGELFF. V usage is TRBV2 and J usage is TRBJ2-2; 11 bases are a match to TRBD2. The CDR3 is made up of 15 amino acids. Germline values: CDR1 SNHLY, CDR2 FYNNEI. The V and J ends lost 5 bases and 4 bases, in that order; junction bases with no gene match: 3.

The chain carries TRBV27 and TRBJ2-7; D unclear. CDR3 length equals 9 residues. V was shortened by 8 bases and J by 1 base, with 0 bases between the two germline ends. Germline CDR1 MNHEY, CDR2 SMNVEV (reference sequence). The CDR3 DNA reads as TGTGCCAGCTCCTACGAGCAGTACTTC. This gives the protein CASSYEQYF.